The rows below give T cell receptor beta chains drawn from one sample of a study of T-cell memory formation after mild COVID-19. TCRdb re-analysed the 5' RACE reads in MiXCR, keeping a single row per CDR3 protein. The sample gives some 160,000 distinct CDR3 sequences, about a third of which show up once; around 12% is in the top ten. The sequenced sample consisted of PBMCs or a T cell subset sorted from them (not recorded which). Source of these receptors: an adult woman who had mild COVID-19 (a few samples of this study predate the infection). Cell type and time point are not known. Each CDR3 is given with its conserved first and last residue. The D gene is left open where the match is weak. The size field is filled for only some rows; it gives once, few, many or a size class.

V gene	clone size	J gene	D gene	CDR3 DNA	CDR3 protein
TRBV24-1	-	TRBJ1-5	-	TGTGCCACCAGTGAAGGAACAGGATATCAGCCCCAGCATTTT	CATSEGTGYQPQHF
TRBV15	-	TRBJ2-5	-	TGTGCCACCAGCATGAGTGAGACCCAGTACTTC	CATSMSETQYF
TRBV12-3/TRBV12-4	few	TRBJ2-2	-	TGTGCCAGCAGCGGCCAAAGGGCCCCGACCGGGGAGCTGTTTTTT	CASSGQRAPTGELFF
TRBV20-1	few	TRBJ2-7	TRBD1	TGCAGTGCCACGGACAGGGGCTACGAGCAGTACTTC	CSATDRGYEQYF
TRBV29-1	few	TRBJ2-5	-	TGCAGCGTTGAAGACGGGGTCAATCGGGCCCAGTACTTC	CSVEDGVNRAQYF
TRBV6-6	-	TRBJ2-7	-	TGTGCCAGCAGAGGCCCCCGGGACACAAAGTACGAGCAGTACTTC	CASRGPRDTKYEQYF
TRBV24-1	many	TRBJ2-7	-	TGTGCCACCGGGCCCAACTCCTACGAGCAGTACTTC	CATGPNSYEQYF
TRBV7-9	-	TRBJ2-1	TRBD2	TGTGCCAGCAGACCCACCGGGACTAGATACAATGAGCAGTTCTTC	CASRPTGTRYNEQFF
TRBV11-2	few	TRBJ2-5	TRBD2	TGTGCCAGCAGCAAATTAGCGGGGGGGCGCCAAGAGACCCAGTACTTC	CASSKLAGGRQETQYF
TRBV5-1	-	TRBJ2-3	-	TGCGCCAGCAGCTTGGGTGGGGGGGCATCTGATACGCAGTATTTT	CASSLGGGASDTQYF
TRBV30	-	TRBJ1-2	TRBD1	TGTGCCTGGACAGGGGGTACCTATGGCTACACCTTC	CAWTGGTYGYTF
TRBV18	-	TRBJ1-5	-	TGTGCCAGCTCACCACCCGGAGGGTACAATCAGCCCCAGCATTTT	CASSPPGGYNQPQHF
TRBV6-6	few	TRBJ2-2	-	TGTGCCAGCAGTTACTCGTCCCGGGTAACCGGGGAGCTGTTTTTT	CASSYSSRVTGELFF
TRBV29-1	few	TRBJ1-2	TRBD1	TGCAGCGCCCAGACAGGGGGCGTGAATGGCTACACCTTC	CSAQTGGVNGYTF
TRBV7-9	-	TRBJ2-7	-	TGTGCCAGCAGCTCCGGGGGGCACTCCTACGAGCAGTACTTC	CASSSGGHSYEQYF
TRBV29-1	-	TRBJ1-5	-	TGCAGCCTTGGCGGGGAAGTCTCTTATAGCAATCAGCCCCAGCATTTT	CSLGGEVSYSNQPQHF
TRBV6-6	-	TRBJ1-3	TRBD1	TGTGCCAGCAGTTCCGGGACAGGGGGACGAAACACCATATATTTT	CASSSGTGGRNTIYF
TRBV7-3	-	TRBJ2-4	TRBD1	TGTGCCAGCAGCTTAACGGGCGGGACAGGGATAAACATTCAGTACTTC	CASSLTGGTGINIQYF
TRBV5-1	few	TRBJ2-7	-	TGCGCCAGCAGCTCCCTCGGGTTGTCCTACGAGCAGTACTTC	CASSSLGLSYEQYF
TRBV7-6	-	TRBJ1-1	-	TGTGCCAGCAGCCCCTCCGGGCGAAACACTGAAGCTTTCTTT	CASSPSGRNTEAFF
TRBV4-2	-	TRBJ2-1	TRBD1	TGTGCCAGCAGCCGGGCAGGGGGTAAACGGCTAAATGAGCAGTTCTTC	CASSRAGGKRLNEQFF
TRBV6-2/TRBV6-3	-	TRBJ2-1	TRBD2	TGTGCCAGCAGTGGGACTAGCGCGGGGGAGCAGTTCTTC	CASSGTSAGEQFF
TRBV7-7	-	TRBJ2-2	-	TGTGCTAGCAGCAGCGTCGGTGTCGGGGAGCTGTTTTTT	CASSSVGVGELFF
TRBV15	few	TRBJ2-3	TRBD2	TGTGCCACCAGCAGAGGCGGACTAGCGGGGGGCGGCGATACGCAGTATTTT	CATSRGGLAGGGDTQYF
TRBV6-6	-	TRBJ2-3	-	TGTGCCAGCAGTTATTCCCTTCCAGGAGTCACAGATACGCAGTATTTT	CASSYSLPGVTDTQYF
TRBV7-3	-	TRBJ2-2	-	TGTGCCAGCAGCCTATGGGGGGCCGGGGAGCTGTTTTTT	CASSLWGAGELFF
TRBV27	few	TRBJ2-7	-	TGTGCCAGCAGTCTCGGACGGACTATTGAGCAGTACTTC	CASSLGRTIEQYF
TRBV12-3/TRBV12-4	-	TRBJ2-1	TRBD2	TGTGCCAGCAGTTTCACTAGCGGGAGGCAAGGTGAGCAGTTCTTC	CASSFTSGRQGEQFF
TRBV5-5	few	TRBJ2-7	-	TGTGCCAGCAGCTTGGTGGGCTACGAGCAGTACTTC	CASSLVGYEQYF
TRBV6-2/TRBV6-3	-	TRBJ2-1	TRBD2	TGTGCCAGCAGTCCTATACTAGCGGGAGTAGTTGAGCAGTTCTTC	CASSPILAGVVEQFF
TRBV7-2	-	TRBJ2-3	TRBD2	TGTGCCAGCAGCTTAGGGGGGACTAGCGGGAGTTTCGATACGCAGTATTTT	CASSLGGTSGSFDTQYF
TRBV12-3/TRBV12-4	-	TRBJ2-5	TRBD2	TGTGCCAGCAGTTTCCCAAGCCTAGCGGGGGGTGCTGAGACCCAGTACTTC	CASSFPSLAGGAETQYF
TRBV12-3/TRBV12-4	-	TRBJ2-2	-	TGTGCCAGCAGTCCCGCCGGGCCATACACCGGGGAGCTGTTTTTT	CASSPAGPYTGELFF
TRBV5-5	-	TRBJ1-5	TRBD1	TGTGCCAGCAGCGTTGGACAGGGGCGCTATCAGCCCCAGCATTTT	CASSVGQGRYQPQHF
TRBV3-1	-	TRBJ2-7	TRBD2	TGTGCCAGCAGCCAAGATAGCGGGGGGCGATACGAGCAGTACTTC	CASSQDSGGRYEQYF
TRBV12-3/TRBV12-4	many	TRBJ2-6	-	TGTGCCAGCAGTTCACAGGGCACATCTGGGGCCAACGTCCTGACTTTC	CASSSQGTSGANVLTF
TRBV18	-	TRBJ1-1	-	TGTGCCAGCTCACCACTCGGGACACCAATGAACACTGAAGCTTTCTTT	CASSPLGTPMNTEAFF
TRBV6-2/TRBV6-3	few	TRBJ2-3	-	TGTGCCAGCAGTTACTCGATAGTCTCGGGAGCAGATAGCACAGATACGCAGTATTTT	CASSYSIVSGADSTDTQYF
TRBV12-3/TRBV12-4	few	TRBJ2-1	TRBD2	TGTGCCAGCACCCAGACTAGCGGGGCCCAGAGCGAGCAGTTCTTC	CASTQTSGAQSEQFF
TRBV5-1	few	TRBJ2-1	-	TGCGCCAGCAGCGTACAGGGTTCAGACTACAATGAGCAGTTCTTC	CASSVQGSDYNEQFF
TRBV2	few	TRBJ1-2	-	TGTGCCAGCAGCCGGGACAAGGGGGGCTATGGCTACACCTTC	CASSRDKGGYGYTF
TRBV5-1	-	TRBJ2-2	TRBD1	TGCGCCAGCAGCTCTCAACAGGGGCGCCCCGCCGGGGAGCTGTTTTTT	CASSSQQGRPAGELFF
TRBV20-1	few	TRBJ1-6	-	TGCAGTGCTAGAGCTATGATTGGCTCCTATAATTCACCCCTCCACTTT	CSARAMIGSYNSPLHF